These T cell receptor beta chains were read from a single sample in a study of vaccination effects on CD4 cells after COVID-19. These receptors' targets are unknown. Clones were read by immunoSEQ multiplex PCR, and TCRdb kept only the in-frame ones, dropping some. The sample has roughly 46,000 clones; about four fifths are singletons. Sequencing used CD4+ T cells from PBMCs cultured without peptide, obtained after COVID-19 vaccination. The source of these receptors is a human donor who had a prior SARS-CoV-2 infection. The CDR3 runs from the conserved cysteine through the conserved F or W. Each record gives: clone size, D gene, V gene, J gene, CDR3 protein, CDR3 DNA. A D gene is named only where the DNA matches it firmly. Clone sizes are given selectively: once, few, many, or a class where the clone is expanded.

once	TRBD1	TRBV3-1/TRBV3-2	TRBJ1-1	CASTQGGWNTEAFF	TGTGCCAGCACCCAGGGGGGGTGGAACACTGAAGCTTTCTTT
few	NA	TRBV18	TRBJ1-1	CASSMFWDTEAFF	TGTGCCAGCTCAATGTTTTGGGACACTGAAGCTTTCTTT
NA	TRBD2	TRBV27	TRBJ2-7	CASSFERGHWEQYF	TGTGCCAGCAGTTTCGAGCGGGGGCATTGGGAGCAGTACTTC
few	NA	TRBV18	TRBJ2-7	CASSSGTLVSYEQYF	TGTGCCAGCTCATCCGGGACACTAGTCTCCTACGAGCAGTACTTC
NA	TRBD1	TRBV7-3	TRBJ1-2	CASSLTGQGNNYGYTF	TGTGCCAGCAGCTTAACGGGACAGGGAAATAACTATGGCTACACCTTC
NA	TRBD1	TRBV30	TRBJ1-2	CAWTTGAYGYTF	TGTGCCTGGACCACAGGGGCCTATGGCTACACCTTC
NA	NA	TRBV2	TRBJ2-3	CASRADLGSWDTQYF	TGTGCCAGCAGGGCGGACCTAGGAAGTTGGGATACGCAGTATTTT
NA	NA	TRBV24-1	TRBJ1-6	CATSDQTPGTTSSYNSPLHF	TGTGCCACCAGTGATCAAACTCCCGGGACAACGAGCTCCTATAATTCACCCCTCCACTTT
few	NA	TRBV6-4	TRBJ1-5	CASSVEGGNQPQHF	TGTGCCAGCAGTGTTGAAGGCGGCAATCAGCCCCAGCATTTT
NA	TRBD2	TRBV9	TRBJ2-5	CASSVGLGLAGYLQETQYF	TGTGCCAGCAGCGTAGGGTTGGGACTAGCGGGTTATCTCCAAGAGACCCAGTACTTC
NA	TRBD2	TRBV6-6	TRBJ2-1	CASSYRTSGSINEQFF	TGTGCCAGCAGTTACCGGACTAGCGGGAGTATAAATGAGCAGTTCTTC